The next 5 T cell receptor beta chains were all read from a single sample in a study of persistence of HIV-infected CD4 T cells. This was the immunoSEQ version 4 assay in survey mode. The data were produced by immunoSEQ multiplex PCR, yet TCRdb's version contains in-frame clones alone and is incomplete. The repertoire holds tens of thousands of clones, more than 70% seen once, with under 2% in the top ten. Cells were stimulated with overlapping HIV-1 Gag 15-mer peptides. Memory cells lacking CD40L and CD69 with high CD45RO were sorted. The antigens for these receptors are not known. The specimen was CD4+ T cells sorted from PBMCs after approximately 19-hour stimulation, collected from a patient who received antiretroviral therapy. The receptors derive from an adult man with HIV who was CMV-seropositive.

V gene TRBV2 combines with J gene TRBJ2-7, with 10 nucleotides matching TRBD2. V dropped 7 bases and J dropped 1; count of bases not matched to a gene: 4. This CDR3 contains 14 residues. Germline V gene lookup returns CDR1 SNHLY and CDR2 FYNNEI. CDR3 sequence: CASTASGGSYEQYF. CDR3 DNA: TGTGCCAGCACCGCTAGCGGGGGTTCCTACGAGCAGTACTTC.

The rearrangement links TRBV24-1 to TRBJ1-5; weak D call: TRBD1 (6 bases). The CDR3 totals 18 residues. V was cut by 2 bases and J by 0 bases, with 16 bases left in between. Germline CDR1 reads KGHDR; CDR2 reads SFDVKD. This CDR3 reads CATSDSARGLNSNQPQHF. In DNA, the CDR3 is TGTGCCACCAGTGATTCGGCCAGGGGCCTAAATAGCAATCAGCCCCAGCATTTT.

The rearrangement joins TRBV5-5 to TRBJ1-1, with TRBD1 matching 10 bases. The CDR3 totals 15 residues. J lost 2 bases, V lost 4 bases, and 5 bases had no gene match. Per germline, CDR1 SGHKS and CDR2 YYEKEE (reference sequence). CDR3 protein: CASSGGQGGNTEAFF. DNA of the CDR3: TGTGCCAGCAGCGGAGGACAGGGGGGCAACACTGAAGCTTTCTTT.

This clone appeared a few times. The CDR3 is CASRSGRNTEAFF. Written as DNA, the CDR3 is TGCGCCAGCAGGTCTGGTAGGAACACTGAAGCTTTCTTT. V usage is TRBV5-1 and J usage is TRBJ1-1; D unclear. In germline, CDR1 is SGHRS, CDR2 YFSETQ. V was pared by 5 bases and J by 1 base, with 9 bases between. This CDR3 spans 13 amino acids.

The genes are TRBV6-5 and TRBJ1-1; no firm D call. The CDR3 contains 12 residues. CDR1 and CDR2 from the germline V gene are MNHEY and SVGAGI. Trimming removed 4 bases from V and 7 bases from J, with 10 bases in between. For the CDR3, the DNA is TGTGCCAGCAGTTCCCCGGGGAATGAAGCTTTCTTT. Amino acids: CASSSPGNEAFF.